This TCR beta chain appears in the sequencing data of a study of T cell responses to AZD1222 COVID-19 vaccine. The table lists this clone with a count of one. The antigen is undetermined. The study's findings and limits: Spike-specific TCR breadth and depth both grew after two AZD1222 doses. Seropositive at baseline were only 5 to 7 AZD1222 recipients. In a largely white British group with more females than males, clonal diversity was possibly underestimated. The study sampled repertoires only after the peak T cell response.

Trimming pared 5 bases from V and 0 bases from J, leaving 10 bases between. In germline, CDR1 is LNHNV, CDR2 YYDKDF (reference sequence). The CDR3 runs to 14 residues. Clones were sequenced by immunoSEQ multiplex PCR, and TCRdb holds only the in-frame ones, with some missing. The table shows about 130,000 clones, with roughly 88% occurring only once. Sample: peripheral blood, taken on day 0 of AZD1222 vaccination. The rearrangement uses TRBV15 and TRBJ1-1; D remains ambiguous. This TCR came from an adult in good health. Here the CDR3 DNA reads TGTGCCACCAGCCTTCATGGGGTGAACACTGAAGCTTTCTTT. Its protein is CATSLHGVNTEAFF.